One T cell receptor beta chain is described in this entry. Its antigen is unidentified. Possible read error: a much larger clone is one base away. The source of the sample is a study of identical twins. Study results and limitations: The abundant beta clonotypes from cord blood had fewer insertions, and memory repertoires had none of this. There is a chance that invariant MAIT and iNKT cells partially muddied zero-insertion analyses.

Template switching added a universal primer binding site, and final cDNA carried unique molecular identifiers. TCRdb redid the calling of the 5' RACE reads with MiXCR, one entry per CDR3 protein. The sample lists about 720,000 distinct CDR3 sequences, 8.6% occurring once. This CDR3 region has 14 residues. Trimming cost V 3 bases and J 12 bases; bases outside gene matches: 9. These data were also reused for a study on yellow fever vaccine responses in identical twins.

The chain joins TRBV12-3 or TRBV12-4 to TRBJ2-1, with 9 bases matching TRBD2. The sequence was obtained from a woman aged 18-29 years in good health. The sample consisted of PBMCs. CDR3 in amino acids: CASSLAGGLAGQFF. The CDR3 DNA reads TGTGCCAGCAGTTTGGCGGGAGGGTTGGCTGGGCAGTTCTTC.